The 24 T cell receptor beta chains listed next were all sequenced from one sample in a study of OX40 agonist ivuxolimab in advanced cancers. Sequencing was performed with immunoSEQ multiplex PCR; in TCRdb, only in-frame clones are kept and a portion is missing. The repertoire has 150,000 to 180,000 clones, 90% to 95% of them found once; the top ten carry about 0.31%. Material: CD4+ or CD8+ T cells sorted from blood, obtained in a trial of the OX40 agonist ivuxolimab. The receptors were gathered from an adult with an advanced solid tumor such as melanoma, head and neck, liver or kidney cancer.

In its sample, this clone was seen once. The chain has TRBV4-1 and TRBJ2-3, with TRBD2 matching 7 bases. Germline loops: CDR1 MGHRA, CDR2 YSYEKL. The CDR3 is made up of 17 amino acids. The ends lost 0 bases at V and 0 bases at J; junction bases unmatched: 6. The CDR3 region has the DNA TGCGCCAGCAGCCAAGATAGGGCTAGCGGAAGCACAGATACGCAGTATTTT. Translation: CASSQDRASGSTDTQYF.

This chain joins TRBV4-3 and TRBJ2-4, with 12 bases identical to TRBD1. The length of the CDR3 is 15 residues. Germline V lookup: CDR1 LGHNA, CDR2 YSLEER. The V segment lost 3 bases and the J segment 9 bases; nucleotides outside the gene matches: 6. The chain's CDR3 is CASSQGQGAWSIQYF. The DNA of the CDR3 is TGCGCCAGCAGCCAGGGACAGGGGGCCTGGAGCATTCAGTACTTC.

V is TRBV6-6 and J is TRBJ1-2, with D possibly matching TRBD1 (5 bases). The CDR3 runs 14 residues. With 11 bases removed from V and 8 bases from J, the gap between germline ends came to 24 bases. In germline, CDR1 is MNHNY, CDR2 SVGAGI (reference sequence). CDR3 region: CASGEEQRDQGYTF. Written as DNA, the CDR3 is TGTGCCTCGGGGGAAGAACAGAGAGATCAAGGCTACACCTTC.

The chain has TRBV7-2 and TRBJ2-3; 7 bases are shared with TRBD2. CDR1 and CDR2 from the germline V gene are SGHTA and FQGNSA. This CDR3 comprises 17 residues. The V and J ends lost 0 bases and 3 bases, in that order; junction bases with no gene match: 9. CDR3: CASSLARSRELTDTQYF. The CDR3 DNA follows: TGTGCCAGCAGCTTAGCACGGTCGCGGGAGTTAACAGATACGCAGTATTTT.

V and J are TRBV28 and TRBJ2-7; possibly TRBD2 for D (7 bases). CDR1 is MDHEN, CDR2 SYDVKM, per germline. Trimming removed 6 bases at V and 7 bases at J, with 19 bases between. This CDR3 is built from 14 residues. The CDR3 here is CASRGGGSTLEQYF. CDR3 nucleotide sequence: TGTGCCAGCAGGGGAGGGGGGTCGACCTTGGAGCAGTACTTC.

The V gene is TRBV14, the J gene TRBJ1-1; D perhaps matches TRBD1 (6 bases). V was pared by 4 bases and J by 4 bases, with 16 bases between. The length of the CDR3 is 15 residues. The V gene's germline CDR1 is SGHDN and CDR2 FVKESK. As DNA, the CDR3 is TGTGCCAGCAGCCTTTCCCCGGGACACCGCACTGAAGCTTTCTTT. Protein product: CASSLSPGHRTEAFF.

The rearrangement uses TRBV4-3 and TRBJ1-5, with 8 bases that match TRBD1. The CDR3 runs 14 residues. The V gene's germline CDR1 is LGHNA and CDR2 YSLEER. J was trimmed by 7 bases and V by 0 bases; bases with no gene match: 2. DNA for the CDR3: TGCGCCAGCAGCCAAGAGACAGGGGACCAGCCCCAGCATTTT. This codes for CASSQETGDQPQHF.

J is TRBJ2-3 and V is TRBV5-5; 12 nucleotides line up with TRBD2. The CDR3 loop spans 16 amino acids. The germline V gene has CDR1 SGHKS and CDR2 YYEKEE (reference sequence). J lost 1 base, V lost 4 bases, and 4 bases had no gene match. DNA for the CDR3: TGTGCCAGCAGCATCGGACTAGCGGGACGCACAGATACGCAGTATTTT. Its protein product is CASSIGLAGRTDTQYF.

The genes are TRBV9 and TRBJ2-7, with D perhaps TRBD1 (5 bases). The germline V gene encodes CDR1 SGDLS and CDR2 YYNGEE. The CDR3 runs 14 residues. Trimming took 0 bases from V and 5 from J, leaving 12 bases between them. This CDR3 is CASSVDLAGNEQYF. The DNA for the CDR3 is TGTGCCAGCAGCGTAGATCTCGCAGGGAACGAGCAGTACTTC.

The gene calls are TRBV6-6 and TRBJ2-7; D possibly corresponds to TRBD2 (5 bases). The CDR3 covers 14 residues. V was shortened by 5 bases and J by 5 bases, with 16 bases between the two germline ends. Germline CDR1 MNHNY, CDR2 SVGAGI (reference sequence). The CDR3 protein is CASSPPRGSNEQYF. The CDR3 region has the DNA TGTGCCAGCAGTCCCCCCCGGGGAAGCAACGAGCAGTACTTC.

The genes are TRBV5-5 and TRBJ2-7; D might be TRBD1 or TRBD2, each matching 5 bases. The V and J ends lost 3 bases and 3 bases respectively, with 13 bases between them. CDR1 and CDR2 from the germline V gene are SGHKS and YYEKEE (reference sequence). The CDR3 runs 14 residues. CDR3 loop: CASSSFGTDYEQYF. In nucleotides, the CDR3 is TGTGCCAGCAGCTCATTTGGGACGGACTACGAGCAGTACTTC.

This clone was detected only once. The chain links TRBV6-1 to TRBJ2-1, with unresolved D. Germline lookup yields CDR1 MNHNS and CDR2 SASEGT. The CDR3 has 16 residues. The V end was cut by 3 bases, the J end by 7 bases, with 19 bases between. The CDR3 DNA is TGTGCCAGCAGTGACGTCGGTAGTGGTCCTCGGAATGAGCAGTTCTTC. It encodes CASSDVGSGPRNEQFF.

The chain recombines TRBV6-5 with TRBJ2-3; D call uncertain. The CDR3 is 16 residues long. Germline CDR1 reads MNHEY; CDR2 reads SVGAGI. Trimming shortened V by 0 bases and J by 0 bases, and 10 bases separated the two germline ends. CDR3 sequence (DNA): TGTGCCAGCAGTTACTCGAGTGGTCCTAGCACAGATACGCAGTATTTT. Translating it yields CASSYSSGPSTDTQYF.

The CDR3 spells CASSRTGVAGELFF. Written as DNA, the CDR3 is TGTGCCAGCAGCAGGACAGGGGTGGCCGGGGAGCTGTTTTTT. The chain is built from TRBV7-7 and TRBJ2-2, with 9 positions matching TRBD1. The CDR3 covers 14 residues. V gave up 5 bases and J gave up 6 bases; unmatched junction bases: 4. From germline, CDR1 is SSHAT and CDR2 FNYEAQ (reference sequence).

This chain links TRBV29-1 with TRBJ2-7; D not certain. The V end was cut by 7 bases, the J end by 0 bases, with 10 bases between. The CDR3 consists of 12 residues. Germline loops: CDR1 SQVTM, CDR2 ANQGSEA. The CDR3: CSGTDHSYEQYF. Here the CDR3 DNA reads TGCAGCGGGACGGATCACTCCTACGAGCAGTACTTC.

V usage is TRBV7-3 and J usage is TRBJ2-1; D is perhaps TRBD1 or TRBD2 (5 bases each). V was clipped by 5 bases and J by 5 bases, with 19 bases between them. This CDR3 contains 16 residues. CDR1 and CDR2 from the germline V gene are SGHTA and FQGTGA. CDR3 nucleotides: TGTGCCAGCAGCGCTTACCGGGACCCTACCCACAATGAGCAGTTCTTC. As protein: CASSAYRDPTHNEQFF.

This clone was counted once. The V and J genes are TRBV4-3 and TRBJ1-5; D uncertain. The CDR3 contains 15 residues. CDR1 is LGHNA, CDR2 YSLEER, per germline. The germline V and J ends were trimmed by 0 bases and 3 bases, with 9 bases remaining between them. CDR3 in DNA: TGCGCCAGCAGCCAAGAGTCTGGTTACAATCAGCCCCAGCATTTT. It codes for CASSQESGYNQPQHF.

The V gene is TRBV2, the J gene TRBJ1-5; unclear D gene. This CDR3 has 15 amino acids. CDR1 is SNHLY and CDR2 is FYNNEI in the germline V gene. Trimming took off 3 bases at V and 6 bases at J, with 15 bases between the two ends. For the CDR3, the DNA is TGTGCCAGCAGTGAGACGTGGGTGGGTGGTCAGCCCCAGCATTTT. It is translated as CASSETWVGGQPQHF.

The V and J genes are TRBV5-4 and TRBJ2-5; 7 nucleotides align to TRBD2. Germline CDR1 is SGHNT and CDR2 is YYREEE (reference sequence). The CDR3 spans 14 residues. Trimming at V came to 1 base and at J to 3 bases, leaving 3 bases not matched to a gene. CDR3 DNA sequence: TGTGCCAGCAGCTTGCCCAGCGGGGAAGAGACCCAGTACTTC. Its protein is CASSLPSGEETQYF.

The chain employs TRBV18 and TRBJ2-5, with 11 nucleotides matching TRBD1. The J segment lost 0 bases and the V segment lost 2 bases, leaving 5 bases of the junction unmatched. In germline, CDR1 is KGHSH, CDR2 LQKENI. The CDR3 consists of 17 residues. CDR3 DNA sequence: TGTGCCAGCTCACCATCCCGGGACAGGGGGTACCAAGAGACCCAGTACTTC. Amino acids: CASSPSRDRGYQETQYF.

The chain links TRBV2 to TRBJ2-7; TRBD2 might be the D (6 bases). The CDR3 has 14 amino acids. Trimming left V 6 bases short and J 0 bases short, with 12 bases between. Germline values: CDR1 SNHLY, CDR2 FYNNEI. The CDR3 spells CASRGMTSSYEQYF. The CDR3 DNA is TGTGCCAGCAGGGGGATGACTAGCTCCTACGAGCAGTACTTC.

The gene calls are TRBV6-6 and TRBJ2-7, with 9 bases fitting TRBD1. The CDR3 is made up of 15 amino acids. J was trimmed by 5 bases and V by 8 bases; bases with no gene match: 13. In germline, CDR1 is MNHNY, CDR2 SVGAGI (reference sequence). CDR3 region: CASAETGTGFDEQYF. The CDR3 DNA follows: TGTGCCAGCGCCGAAACCGGGACAGGGTTCGACGAGCAGTACTTC.

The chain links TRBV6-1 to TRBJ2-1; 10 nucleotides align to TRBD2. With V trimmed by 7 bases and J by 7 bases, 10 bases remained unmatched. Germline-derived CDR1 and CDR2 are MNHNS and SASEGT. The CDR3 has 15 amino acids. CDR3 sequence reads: CASNWSGGEPNEQFF. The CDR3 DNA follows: TGTGCCAGCAATTGGAGCGGGGGGGAACCTAATGAGCAGTTCTTC.

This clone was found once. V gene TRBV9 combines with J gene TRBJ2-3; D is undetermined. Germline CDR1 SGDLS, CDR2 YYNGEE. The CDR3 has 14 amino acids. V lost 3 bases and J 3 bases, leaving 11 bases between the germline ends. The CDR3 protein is CASSARQTTDTQYF. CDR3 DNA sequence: TGTGCCAGCAGCGCCCGCCAGACGACAGATACGCAGTATTTT.